This T cell receptor (beta chain) was recorded in a study of cytomegalovirus exposure and HLA in healthy donors (dated by TCRdb to about 2017). In the study overall: In an earlier analysis of under 600 of the donors, 276 Gb of sequence data and 100 million or so unique TCR beta sequences from about 179 million T cells were reported. An early release that covered roughly 600 HLA-typed donors contained 250 to 350 gigabases of sequencing data and around 80 million unique TCR sequences. The genetic ancestry cluster associated with self-reported Caucasian donors included 65% to 90% of the roughly 400 genotyped donors. The study aimed to test whether cataloging public T cell receptors could reveal signatures of past pathogen exposure. Using immunosequencing, the study profiled T cell repertoires from approximately 700 subjects and related those repertoires to cytomegalovirus serostatus. Besides the first cohort of 550 to 750 subjects, a separate validation cohort made up of 95 to 150 different subjects was used. High-throughput TCR immunosequencing, statistical association of individual TCRs with disease status, and machine learning were combined to predict cytomegalovirus infection status. In a later analysis, previously published TCR beta repertoires from 550 to 750 donors were re-analyzed and high-resolution HLA genotyping was added so that TCR occurrence patterns could be studied. In the later analysis, no new phenotypic data were used to find candidate immune exposures; instead, reliance was placed on TCR beta sequences and their occurrence across donors. An earlier analysis of several hundred of the donors used high-throughput TCR beta sequencing to judge whether each TCR beta V gene segment behaved as functional or pseudogenic. Donor age, sex, ethnicity and CMV serostatus were compiled together with the repertoire data. A later genetic analysis used genome-wide SNP genotypes for about 60% of the roughly 700 donors, treating that subset as a discovery cohort. Every discovery cohort repertoire had been produced on one sequencing platform. HLA typing covered class I and class II loci at four-digit resolution. Typing coverage differed by locus: A, B, C, DRB1 and DQB1 were typed in about 620-640 donors, DQA1 in 522, DPA1 in some 610, and DPB1 in 400 to 490. Roughly 5 DR-DQ haplotypes were handled as single units for association and clustering, since linkage in the cohort was strong. Among 350 to 400 genotyped donors of the cohort, an average of roughly 240,000 unique TCR beta nucleotide sequences were sequenced per donor, approximately 20% of them non-productive.

Concerning this clone itself: Its recognized antigen is unknown.

On the study overall, not on this receptor specifically: Linkage disequilibrium might explain the correlated functional status among segregating V segments, but an unknown experimental factor could not be ruled out. In an earlier analysis of more than 500 of the donors, most TCR beta V segments appeared in productive rearrangements about 87% or about 30% of the time, broadly matching IMGT annotations. In a later analysis, the rate of TCR association differed among HLA loci, with DRB1 alleles having the most associated TCRs and HLA-C alleles having the fewest. A later analysis found that most CMV-associated TCR beta chains appeared HLA-restricted, with HLA associations seemingly driven largely by CMV exposure. Some IMGT-functional V segments, including TRBV6-2 and TRBV6-3, could not be distinguished by the 87-base-pair reads and were therefore excluded. In both the original and validation cohorts, the classifier was reported to diagnose cytomegalovirus status with high specificity and sensitivity. Assigning TCR associations to individual alleles was difficult when HLA alleles, especially DR and DQ, strongly co-occurred. While some public TCRs were present in many individuals, most TCR sequences turned up only very rarely across donors. CMV serostatus was the only immune exposure information available for the cohort. HLA typing was unavailable for some donors at each locus, so association tests used only the typed subset. A few of the identified cytomegalovirus-associated TCR beta chains were confirmed in vitro to be specific for cytomegalovirus antigens. The study gave a list of around 170 TCR beta chains associated with cytomegalovirus. The earlier analysis of a few hundred of the donors excluded approximately 17 rarely observed V segments, including chromosome 9 orphons, because counts were too low. A later genetic analysis reported fewer N-insertions in productive TCRs among donors in an Asian-associated ancestry cluster than the roughly 620-donor mean. A further reported finding was that TCR beta sequences accurately predicted the HLA-A and HLA-B alleles for most subjects in the first cohort. Roughly uniform sequencing depth across donors was assumed in presence/absence analyses, although this assumption may not hold. A cluster of highly shared sequence variants was judged likely to be a technical artifact of the sequencing pipeline. At a false discovery rate of 0.05, a later analysis linked approximately 18,000 TCR beta sequences to specific HLA alleles. The authors suggested that the approach could potentially be generalized to other disease states and immunological phenotypes. V-gene and J-gene trimming of TCR beta chains was associated with a missense DCLRE1C variant in a later genetic analysis, and the association was replicated in an independent cohort. A later analysis found that HLA-associated TCR beta chains were more clonally expanded and had lower generation probabilities than equally common non-associated chains. The cohort was sequenced for TCR beta chains only, and without alpha or paired-chain data the features that could be detected were limited. In a later analysis, several top co-occurrence clusters were reported to appear linked to parvovirus B19, influenza, CMV and Epstein-Barr virus.

The cohort comprised more than 550 healthy bone marrow donors. All cohort members were sampled while nominally healthy, although unrecorded immune exposures were likely present. The donor tested CMV seropositive and was one of the 289 seropositive cohort members. Each donor provided a peripheral blood sample, and peripheral blood mononuclear cells were used for TCR beta sequencing. Genomic DNA extraction from the blood cell samples was performed with the Qiagen DNeasy Blood Extraction Kit. The germline V gene provides CDR1 SGHAT and CDR2 FQNNGV. V loses 3 bases at its end and J loses 5 bases; junction bases beyond the gene matches: 5. The CDR3 has 15 amino acids, counting the end cysteine and phenylalanine. Only the CDR3 DNA is retained, 45 bases long and in frame from the first base. Receptor amplification or capture employed the immunoSEQ multiplex PCR assay. For the multiplex PCR, a mixture combining 60 forward primers for TCR Vbeta segments and 13 reverse primers for TCR Jbeta segments was used. Amplification of the CDR3 region of rearranged TCR beta genes was performed with a multiplex PCR assay on genomic DNA. The Illumina HiSeq System was used to sequence the amplified TCR beta libraries as 87-base-pair reads. Regarding the original processing steps: In a later analysis, tens of millions of unique TCR beta chains were counted across the approximately 670 repertoires, and around 10 million of these chains were shared by at least two donors. Raw reads were error-corrected and collapsed into unique sequences with a nearest-neighbor algorithm that merged closely related sequences to remove PCR and sequencing errors. Alignment of CDR3 sequences to IMGT reference sequences was used to assign V, D and J gene segments. For a sequence to be retained, a match of at least six nucleotides to both a V gene segment and a J gene segment was required. Rearrangements were classified as productive when the CDR3 lacked stop codons and remained in frame with V and J, and all other rearrangements were classified as non-productive. Following IMGT convention, CDR3 was defined as the stretch from the second conserved V-encoded cysteine to the conserved J-encoded phenylalanine. Sequences without an unambiguous match to a single V gene segment were excluded from the earlier analysis of approximately 600 of the donors. In an earlier analysis of approximately 550 of the donors, V segments were called functional above 56.7% productive rearrangements and were called segregating when the between-donor standard deviation exceeded 5%. A statistical classification framework was built to diagnose cytomegalovirus status from the catalog of TCR beta chain sequences. In a later analysis, TCR nucleotide sequences were compared against IMGT/GENE-DB human TR gene sequences so that V and J genes could be assigned. The TCRdist pipeline was used in a later analysis to assign CDR3 sequences and most-parsimonious VDJ recombination scenarios. In a later analysis, every TCR beta chain was defined by the combination of its CDR3 amino acid sequence and its V-gene family, and reads without a unique V-gene family were dropped. To address suspected cross-contamination and a sequencing artifact, a later analysis removed 592 highly shared, low-generation-probability nucleotide sequences. For each public chain, a later analysis derived a clonal expansion index from normalized ranks of inferred template counts within each repertoire. A later analysis computed generation probabilities with a VDJ recombination model fitted to out-of-frame rearrangements, and checked the results against IGoR. A later analysis scored TCR-TCR, TCR-HLA and TCR-CMV co-occurrence with hypergeometric tests, applying a repertoire-size bias correction to TCR pairs. In a later analysis, false discovery rates were estimated by permuting HLA or CMV assignments 20 times. A later analysis grouped co-occurring TCRs with DBSCAN, adding TCRdist sequence similarity when clustering within HLA-allele-positive subsets. Co-occurrence clustering excluded repertoires with fewer than 30,000 or more than 120,000 public chains, plus five with anomalous nucleotide sharing. TCRdb's version of the immuneACCESS table is confined to in-frame rearrangements and falls short of the full clone set. An unresolved V gene accounts for under half of the shortfall where checked; the remainder is of unknown origin. V, J and clone size derive from that table, while D and trimming were established from the DNA sequence. The table held for this sample gives tens of thousands of clones. The ten largest account for roughly 27% of the sample.

The rearrangement combines TRBV11-2 with TRBJ2-2; 8 bases in between match TRBD1. Sequenced material: PBMCs. This TCR derives from a man aged 35-49 years in good health and CMV-seropositive. The CDR3 corresponds to CASSFGQGHTGELFF. The DNA sequence follows: TGTGCCAGCAGCTTCGGACAGGGCCATACCGGGGAGCTGTTTTTT.